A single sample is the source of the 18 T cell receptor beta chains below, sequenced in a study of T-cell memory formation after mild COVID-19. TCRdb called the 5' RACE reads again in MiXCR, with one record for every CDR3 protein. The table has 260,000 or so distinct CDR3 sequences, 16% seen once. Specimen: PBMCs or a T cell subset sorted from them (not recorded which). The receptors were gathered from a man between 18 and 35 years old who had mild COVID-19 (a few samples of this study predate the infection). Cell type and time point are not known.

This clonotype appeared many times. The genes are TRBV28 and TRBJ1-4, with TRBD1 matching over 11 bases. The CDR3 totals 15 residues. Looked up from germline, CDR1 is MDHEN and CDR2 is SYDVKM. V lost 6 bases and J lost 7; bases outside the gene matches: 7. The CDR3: CASSRGQGAGEKLFF. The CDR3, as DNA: TGTGCCAGCAGCCGCGGACAGGGGGCCGGTGAAAAACTGTTTTTT.

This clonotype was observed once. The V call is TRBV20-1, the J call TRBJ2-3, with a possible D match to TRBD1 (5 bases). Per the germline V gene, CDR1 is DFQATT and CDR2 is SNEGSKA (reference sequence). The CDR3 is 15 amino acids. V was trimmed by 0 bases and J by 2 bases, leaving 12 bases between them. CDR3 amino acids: CSARDPRGNTDTQYF. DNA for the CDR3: TGCAGTGCTAGAGACCCAAGGGGAAACACAGATACGCAGTATTTT.

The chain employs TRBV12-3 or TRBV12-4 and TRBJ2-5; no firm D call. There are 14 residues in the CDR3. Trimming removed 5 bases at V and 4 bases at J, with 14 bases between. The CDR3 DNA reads TGTGCCAGCAGTCTGGGGTGGATCGGAGAGACCCAGTACTTC. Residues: CASSLGWIGETQYF.

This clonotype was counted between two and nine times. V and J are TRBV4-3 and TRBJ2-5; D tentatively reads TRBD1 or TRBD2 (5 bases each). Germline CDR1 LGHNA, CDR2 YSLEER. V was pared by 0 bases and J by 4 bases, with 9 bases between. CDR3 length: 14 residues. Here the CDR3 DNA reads TGCGCCAGCAGCCAAGATACAGGAGGAGAGACCCAGTACTTC. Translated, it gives CASSQDTGGETQYF.

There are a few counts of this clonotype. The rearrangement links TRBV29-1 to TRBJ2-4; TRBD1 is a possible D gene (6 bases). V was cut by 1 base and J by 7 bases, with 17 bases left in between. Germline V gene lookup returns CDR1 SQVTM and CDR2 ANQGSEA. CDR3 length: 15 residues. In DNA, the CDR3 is TGCAGCGTTGAAGGTTTGCAGGGGACGGGGAACATTCAGTACTTC. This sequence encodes CSVEGLQGTGNIQYF. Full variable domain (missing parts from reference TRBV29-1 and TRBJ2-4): SAVISQKPSRDICQRGTSLTIQCQVDSQVTMMFWYRQQPGQSLTLIATANQGSEATYESGFVIDKFPISRPNLTFSTLTVSNMSPEDSSIYLCSVEGLQGTGNIQYFGAGTRLSVL.

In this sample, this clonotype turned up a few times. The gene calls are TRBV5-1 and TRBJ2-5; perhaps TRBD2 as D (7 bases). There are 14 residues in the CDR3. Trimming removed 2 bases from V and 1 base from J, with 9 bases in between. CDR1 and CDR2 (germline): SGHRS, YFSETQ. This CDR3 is CASSLRGGQETQYF. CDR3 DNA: TGCGCCAGCAGCTTAAGGGGGGGCCAAGAGACCCAGTACTTC. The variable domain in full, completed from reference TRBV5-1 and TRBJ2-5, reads KAGVTQTPRYLIKTRGQQVTLSCSPISGHRSVSWYQQTPGQGLQFLFEYFSETQRNKGNFPGRFSGRQFSNSRSEMNVSTLELGDSALYLCASSLRGGQETQYFGPGTRLLVL.

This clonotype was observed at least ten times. CDR3 amino acids: CASSFQGGMNTEAFF. The CDR3 DNA follows: TGCGCCAGCAGCTTCCAGGGTGGTATGAACACTGAAGCTTTCTTT. The V call is TRBV5-1, the J call TRBJ1-1; D may be TRBD1 (5 bases). Germline CDR1 is SGHRS and CDR2 is YFSETQ. V lost 2 bases and J lost 0, with 11 bases in between. The CDR3 spans 15 residues.

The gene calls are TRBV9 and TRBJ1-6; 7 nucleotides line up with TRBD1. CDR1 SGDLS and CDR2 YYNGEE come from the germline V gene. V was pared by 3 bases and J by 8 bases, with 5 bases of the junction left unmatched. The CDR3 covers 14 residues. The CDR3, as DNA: TGTGCCAGCAGCGCACAGGGGAACGATTCACCCCTCCACTTT. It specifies CASSAQGNDSPLHF.

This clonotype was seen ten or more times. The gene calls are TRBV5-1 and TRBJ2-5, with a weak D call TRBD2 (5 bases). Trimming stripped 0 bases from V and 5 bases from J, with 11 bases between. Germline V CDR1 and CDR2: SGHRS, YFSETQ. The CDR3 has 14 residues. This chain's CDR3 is CASSLDIERETQYF. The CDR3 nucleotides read TGCGCCAGCAGCTTGGATATCGAGCGGGAGACCCAGTACTTC.

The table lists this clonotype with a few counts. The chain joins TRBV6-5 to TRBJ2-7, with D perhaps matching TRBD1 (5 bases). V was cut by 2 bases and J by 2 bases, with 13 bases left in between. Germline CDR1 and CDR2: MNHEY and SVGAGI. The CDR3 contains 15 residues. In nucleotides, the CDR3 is TGTGCCAGCAGTTACCAACAGGTTACCACCTACGAGCAGTACTTC. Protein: CASSYQQVTTYEQYF.

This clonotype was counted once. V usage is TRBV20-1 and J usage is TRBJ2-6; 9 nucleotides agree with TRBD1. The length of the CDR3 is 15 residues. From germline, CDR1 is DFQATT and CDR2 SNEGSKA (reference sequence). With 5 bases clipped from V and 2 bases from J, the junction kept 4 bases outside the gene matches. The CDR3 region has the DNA TGCAGTGCTGGGACAGGGAGCCCTGGGGCCAACGTCCTGACTTTC. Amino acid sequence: CSAGTGSPGANVLTF.

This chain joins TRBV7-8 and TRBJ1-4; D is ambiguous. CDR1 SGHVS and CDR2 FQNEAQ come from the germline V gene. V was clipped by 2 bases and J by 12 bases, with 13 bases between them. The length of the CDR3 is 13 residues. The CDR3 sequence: CASSLSVQRQLFF. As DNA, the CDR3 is TGTGCCAGCAGCTTAAGTGTGCAGAGGCAACTGTTTTTT.

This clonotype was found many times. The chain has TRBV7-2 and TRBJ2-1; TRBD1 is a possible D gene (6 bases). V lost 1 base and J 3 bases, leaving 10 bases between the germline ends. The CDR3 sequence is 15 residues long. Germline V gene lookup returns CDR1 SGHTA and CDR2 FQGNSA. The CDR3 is CASSLVGGYYNEQFF. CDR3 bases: TGTGCCAGCAGCTTAGTTGGGGGCTACTACAATGAGCAGTTCTTC.

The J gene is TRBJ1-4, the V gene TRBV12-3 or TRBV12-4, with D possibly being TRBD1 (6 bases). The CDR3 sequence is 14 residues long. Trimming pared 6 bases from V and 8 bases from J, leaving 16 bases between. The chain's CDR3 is CASSSTTGNEKLFF. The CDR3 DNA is TGTGCCAGCAGCTCTACTACAGGGAACGAAAAACTGTTTTTT.

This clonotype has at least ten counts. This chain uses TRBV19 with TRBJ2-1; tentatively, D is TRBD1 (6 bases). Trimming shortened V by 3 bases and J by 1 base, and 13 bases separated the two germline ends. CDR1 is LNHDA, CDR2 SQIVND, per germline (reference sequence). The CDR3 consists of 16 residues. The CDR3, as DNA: TGTGCCAGTAGTATGTTGGGGGCTGGGTCCTACAATGAGCAGTTCTTC. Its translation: CASSMLGAGSYNEQFF.

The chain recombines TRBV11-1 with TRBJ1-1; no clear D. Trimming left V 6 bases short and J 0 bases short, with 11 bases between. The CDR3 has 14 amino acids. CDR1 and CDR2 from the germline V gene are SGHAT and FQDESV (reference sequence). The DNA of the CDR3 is TGTGCCAGCAGAATCAAGGGTTTGAACACTGAAGCTTTCTTT. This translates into CASRIKGLNTEAFF.

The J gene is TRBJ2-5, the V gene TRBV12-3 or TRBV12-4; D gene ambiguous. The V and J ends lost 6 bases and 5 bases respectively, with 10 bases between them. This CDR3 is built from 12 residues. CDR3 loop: CASSPPWETQYF. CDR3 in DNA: TGTGCCAGCAGCCCGCCGTGGGAGACCCAGTACTTC.

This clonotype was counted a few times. In DNA, the CDR3 is TGCAGTGCTAGAGACCCCCGGGGTGGGCAAGGCACTGAAGCTTTCTTT. Protein: CSARDPRGGQGTEAFF. The chain links TRBV20-1 to TRBJ1-1; D is unclear. Per the germline V gene, CDR1 is DFQATT and CDR2 is SNEGSKA (reference sequence). Between the trimmed V and J ends, which lost 0 bases and 4 bases, there was a span of 18 bases. The CDR3 has 16 residues.